The source of this T cell receptor beta chain is a study of blood T cells in healthy people across ages. With a J-beta primer mix and a sample-barcoded 5' primer, a second PCR ran 7 to 11 cycles. In TCRdb, the 5' RACE reads were re-called with MiXCR into one record per CDR3 protein. The table has approximately 900,000 distinct CDR3 sequences, about 48% seen once; the top ten hold around an eighth. This sequence was found in a man aged 25-45 years in good health. The specimen was blood.

Written as DNA, the CDR3 is TGCGCCAGCAGCTTTAGTTGGGGCAGGGAAACAGATACGCAGTATTTT. Its translation: CASSFSWGRETDTQYF. The rearrangement joins TRBV5-1 to TRBJ2-3, with D possibly TRBD1 on 5 matching bases. Germline CDR1 reads SGHRS; CDR2 reads YFSETQ. This CDR3 comprises 16 residues. The V and J ends lost 2 bases and 3 bases respectively, with 16 bases between them.